This T cell receptor (beta chain) was profiled in a study of blood T cell repertoires in COVID-19. Across the study: Italy, Spain and the United States were the sources of the convalescent and acute COVID-19 samples.

Profiling relied on immunoSEQ multiplex PCR, and the TCRdb table lists in-frame clones only, not all of them. The sample has around 250,000 clones, approximately 84% seen once; the top ten hold approximately 16%. All enrollees were roughly 18 to 89 years old and from fewer than 25 US areas. Symptom resolution, clearance, or two negative PCRs marked the recovered donors of Cohort 3. CDR3 size: 15 residues. Germline V CDR1 and CDR2: SGHNT, YYREEE (reference sequence). V lost 5 bases to trimming and J lost 2 bases; unmatched junction nucleotides: 8. V is TRBV5-4 and J is TRBJ2-5; 8 nucleotides match TRBD2. Sequenced material: PBMCs or T cells enriched from blood (not recorded which). The clonotype was recovered from a man aged 40-50 years who had recovered from COVID-19. CDR3 coding DNA: TGTGCCAGCAGATCCTCACTAGCGGCTCAAGAGACCCAGTACTTC. Its protein product is CASRSSLAAQETQYF.